This TCR beta chain was identified in a study of cytomegalovirus exposure and HLA in healthy donors. Researchers ran the PCR with 60 Vbeta and 13 Jbeta primers. Data came from immunoSEQ multiplex PCR; TCRdb stores just in-frame clones and leaves some out. Of 210,000 or so clones listed, over 75% are singletons. Germline CDR1 reads SGHKS; CDR2 reads YYEKEE (reference sequence). CDR3 size: 14 residues. The V segment lost 7 bases and the J segment 7 bases; nucleotides outside the gene matches: 10. This clone was detected a few times. This chain joins TRBV5-5 and TRBJ1-4, with 7 bases that match TRBD1. The sequence was collected from a human donor in good health. Sequenced input: PBMCs. As DNA, the CDR3 is TGTGCCAGCGGACCTGCGGACAGGACTGAAAAACTGTTTTTT. It codes for CASGPADRTEKLFF.